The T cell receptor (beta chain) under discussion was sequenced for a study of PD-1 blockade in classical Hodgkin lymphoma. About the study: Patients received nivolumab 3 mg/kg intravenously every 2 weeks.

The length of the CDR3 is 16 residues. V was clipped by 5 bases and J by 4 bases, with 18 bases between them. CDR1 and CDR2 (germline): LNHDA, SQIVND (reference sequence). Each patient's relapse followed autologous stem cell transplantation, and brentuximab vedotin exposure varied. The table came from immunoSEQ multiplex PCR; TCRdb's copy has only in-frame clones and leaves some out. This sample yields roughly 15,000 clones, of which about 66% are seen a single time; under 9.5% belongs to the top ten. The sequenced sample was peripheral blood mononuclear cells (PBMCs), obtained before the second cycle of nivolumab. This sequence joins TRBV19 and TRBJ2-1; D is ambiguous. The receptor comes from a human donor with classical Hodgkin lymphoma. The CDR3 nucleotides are TGTGCCAGTAGTGCTCCCCGGGCGAGTGAATACAATGAGCAGTTCTTC. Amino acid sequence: CASSAPRASEYNEQFF.